One and the same sample provided the 4 T cell receptor beta chains below, sequenced in a study of beta chain features in type 1 diabetes. Of the isolated RNA, all was reverse transcribed, and so the sequenced material was expressed TCRB transcripts. Produced via immunoSEQ multiplex PCR; TCRdb's table is partial and in-frame only. The sample yields 200,000 to 250,000 clones, 9.6% seen once. Sample: naive CD4+ T cells from blood. The receptors were sampled from a woman younger than 30 in good health.

This clone was found a few times. The chain uses TRBV11-2 and TRBJ2-1, with 9 positions matching TRBD2. Germline trimming cut 5 bases from V and 2 bases from J; bases unmatched to any gene: 7. From germline, CDR1 is SGHAT and CDR2 FQNNGV. This CDR3 region has 16 residues. CDR3 sequence: CASSRMTSGTYNEQFF. The DNA of the CDR3 is TGTGCCAGCAGCCGTATGACTAGCGGCACCTACAATGAGCAGTTCTTC.

This chain connects TRBV5-6 to TRBJ1-2; D gene ambiguous. The CDR3 covers 12 residues. The ends were cut back, 1 base at V and 7 bases at J, with 8 bases in the middle. Germline loops: CDR1 SGHDT, CDR2 YYEEEE. The chain's CDR3 is CASSLTKSGYTF. CDR3 nucleotides: TGTGCCAGCAGCTTGACTAAGTCTGGCTACACCTTC.

The chain is built from TRBV9 and TRBJ2-3, with TRBD2 matching over 7 bases. CDR1 and CDR2 from the germline V gene are SGDLS and YYNGEE. The J segment lost 3 bases and the V segment lost 4 bases, leaving 11 bases of the junction unmatched. CDR3 size: 16 residues. The DNA of the CDR3 is TGTGCCAGCAGCAGACGGGCGCGGGAGACAACAGATACGCAGTATTTT. Encoded protein: CASSRRARETTDTQYF.

This clone came up a few times. The CDR3, as DNA: TGTGCCTGGAGTGTCTCCGGAGGCCGAAACTATGGCTACACCTTC. Translated, it gives CAWSVSGGRNYGYTF. The gene calls are TRBV30 and TRBJ1-2; D remains ambiguous. Germline values: CDR1 GTSNPN, CDR2 SVGIG (reference sequence). Trimming cost V 0 bases and J 2 bases, with 13 bases left between them. The CDR3 contains 15 residues.